The sequence of this T cell receptor (beta chain) was determined in a study of cytomegalovirus exposure and HLA in healthy donors. The overall study: The Caucasian-associated ancestry cluster contained 81% of the approximately 430 genotyped donors.

With respect to this clone: The antigen is not known.

PCR was performed using 60 Vbeta and 13 Jbeta primers. Assay: immunoSEQ multiplex PCR; the TCRdb copy retains only in-frame clones and omits some. The table records 100,000 to 120,000 clones, approximately 67% of them present only once. Whole-study findings and limits: Reported findings show TCR beta sequences accurately forecast HLA-A and HLA-B alleles in most subjects. In a later analysis, compared with equally common non-associated chains, HLA-associated beta chains were more expanded. Researchers reported from a later analysis that most CMV-associated TCR beta chains appeared HLA-restricted.

CDR3 length: 18 residues. The germline gives CDR1 MDHEN, CDR2 SYDVKM. The V segment lost 6 bases and the J segment 1 base; nucleotides outside the gene matches: 13. Sequenced input: PBMCs. The source is a man younger than 35 in good health and CMV-seropositive. The chain has TRBV28 and TRBJ2-3, with TRBD2 identical over 10 bases. In nucleotides, the CDR3 is TGTGCCAGCAGCTTCACTACTACCGGGACTAGCGGCACAGATACGCAGTATTTT. Its translation: CASSFTTTGTSGTDTQYF.